This TCR beta chain was found in a study of shared clonotypes between healthy human individuals. The repertoire was sequenced with immunoSEQ multiplex PCR; TCRdb's copy has only in-frame clones and lacks some. The sample includes more than 2,000,000 clones, around 94% of them seen just once. V lost 8 bases to trimming and J lost 4 bases; unmatched junction nucleotides: 8. The V gene's germline CDR1 is SGHAT and CDR2 FQNNGV. The CDR3 loop spans 14 amino acids. This clone was seen only a few times. Sequenced input: naive CD4+ T cells sorted from blood. Subset here: CD45RA+ positively selected. This chain connects TRBV11-2 to TRBJ2-7, with TRBD2 identical over 10 bases. The source is a young man in good health. CDR3 sequence reads: CASATGLAVYEQYF. The CDR3 bases are TGTGCCAGCGCTACAGGACTAGCGGTGTACGAGCAGTACTTC. Drawing the rest from reference TRBV11-2 and TRBJ2-7, the complete variable domain is EAGVAQSPRYKIIEKRQSVAFWCNPISGHATLYWYQQILGQGPKLLIQFQNNGVVDDSQLPKDRFSAERLKGVDSTLKIQPAKLEDSAVYLCASATGLAVYEQYFGPGTRLTVT.